This T cell receptor (beta chain) was recovered during a study of identical twins. Study-wide findings and caveats: For zero-insertion analyses, partial confounding could come from invariant MAIT and iNKT cells. Twins showed weaker excess sharing in their beta out-of-frame sequences.

This clonotype has more than one count but fewer than ten. Antigen specificity is unknown. Everyone who gave samples was a healthy Caucasian. CDR3 length: 16 amino acids. Trimming removed 3 bases from V and 0 bases from J; junction bases left unmatched: 4. The germline V gene has CDR1 DFQATT and CDR2 SNEGSKA (reference sequence). TCRdb used MiXCR to reprocess the 5' RACE reads, holding one entry per CDR3 protein. The data show a few hundred thousand distinct CDR3 sequences, roughly 9.5% seen once. The same sample was also studied in work on yellow fever vaccine responses in identical twins.

The receptor's source is a woman aged 18-29 years in good health. The chain employs TRBV20-1 and TRBJ2-3, with TRBD2 identical over 12 bases. The sample taken for sequencing was PBMCs. The CDR3 region has the DNA TGCAGTGCTAGTGTCCTAGCGGGAGGGAGCACAGATACGCAGTATTTT. Protein: CSASVLAGGSTDTQYF.